This T cell receptor beta chain stems from a study of tumor-infiltrating lymphocytes in localized non-small cell lung cancer. TCRdb's copy holds only in-frame clones and misses some; the assay was immunoSEQ multiplex PCR. The table lists fewer than 15,000 clones, 66% of them singletons. CDR1 is KGHSH and CDR2 is LQKENI in the germline V gene. This CDR3 comprises 15 residues. J lost 3 bases, V lost 3 bases, and 3 bases had no gene match. This chain connects TRBV18 to TRBJ2-7, with 12 positions matching TRBD2. This receptor was taken from a human donor with non-small cell lung cancer. Sequencing used lung tumor tissue. The CDR3 sequence: CASSPPGLAGYEQYF. CDR3 coding DNA: TGTGCCAGCTCACCGCCGGGACTAGCGGGCTACGAGCAGTACTTC. The full variable domain, in which reference TRBV18 and TRBJ2-7 provide the parts outside the CDR3, is NAGVMQNPRHLVRRRGQEARLRCSPMKGHSHVYWYRQLPEEGLKFMVYLQKENIIDESGMPKERFSAEFPKEGPSILRIQQVVRGDSAAYFCASSPPGLAGYEQYFGPGTRLTVT.